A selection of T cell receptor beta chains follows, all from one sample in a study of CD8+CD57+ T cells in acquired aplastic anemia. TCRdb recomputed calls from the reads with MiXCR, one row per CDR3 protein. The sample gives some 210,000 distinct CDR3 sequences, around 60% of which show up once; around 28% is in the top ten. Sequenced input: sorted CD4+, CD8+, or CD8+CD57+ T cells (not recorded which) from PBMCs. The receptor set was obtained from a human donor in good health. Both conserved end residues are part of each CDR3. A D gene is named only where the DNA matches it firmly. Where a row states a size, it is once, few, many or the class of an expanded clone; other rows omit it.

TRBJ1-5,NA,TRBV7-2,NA,TGTGCCAGCAGCCATGACAGGAGAGGTCAGCCCCAGCATTTT,CASSHDRRGQPQHF
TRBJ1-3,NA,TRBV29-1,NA,TGCAGCGTGGGGGGCAGCTCTGGAAACACCATATATTTT,CSVGGSSGNTIYF
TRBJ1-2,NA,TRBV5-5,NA,TGTGCCAGCAGCCAAGTAGGCCAGGGAGTCGACTATGGCTACACCTTC,CASSQVGQGVDYGYTF
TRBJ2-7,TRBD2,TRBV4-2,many,TGTGCCAGCAGCCAAGTTACGGGACTAGCGGGAGCTAACTACGAGCAGTACTTC,CASSQVTGLAGANYEQYF
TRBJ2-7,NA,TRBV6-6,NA,TGTGCCAGCAGTTACTCGAGTGCAGGGCCCTACGAGCAGTACTTC,CASSYSSAGPYEQYF
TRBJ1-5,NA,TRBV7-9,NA,TGTGCCAGTGAATGGCAGCCCCAGCATTTT,CASEWQPQHF
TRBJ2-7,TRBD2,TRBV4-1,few,TGTGCCAGCAGCCAGGCCAGCGGGGCTTCCTACGAGCAGTACTTC,CASSQASGASYEQYF
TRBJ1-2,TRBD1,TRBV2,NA,TGTGCCAGCAGTGAACTTCGGACAGGAATCTATGGCTACACCTTC,CASSELRTGIYGYTF
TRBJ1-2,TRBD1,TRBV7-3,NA,TGTGCCAGCAGCTTAACAGGGGACAGGGGAAGCGGCTACACCTTC,CASSLTGDRGSGYTF
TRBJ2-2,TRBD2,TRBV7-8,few,TGCGCCAGCAGCCAAATAGCGGGGGGGGGGACCGGGGAGCTGTTTTTT,CASSQIAGGGTGELFF
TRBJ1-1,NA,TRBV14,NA,TGTGCCAGCAGCCAATGGGGAACTGAAGCTTTCTTT,CASSQWGTEAFF
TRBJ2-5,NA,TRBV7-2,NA,TGTGCCAGCAGCTGGGCCTCAGGATCACAAGAGACCCAGTACTTC,CASSWASGSQETQYF
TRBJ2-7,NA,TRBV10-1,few,TGCGCCAGCAGTGATGAGAGCCAGCAGTACTTC,CASSDESQQYF
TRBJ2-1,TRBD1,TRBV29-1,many,TGCAGCGTTCCCCAGGGGGCCTCCTACAATGAGCAGTTCTTC,CSVPQGASYNEQFF
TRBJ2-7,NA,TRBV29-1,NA,TGCAGCGTAGGTAGCGGCAGCTCCTACGAGCAGTACTTC,CSVGSGSSYEQYF
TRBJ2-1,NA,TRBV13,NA,TGTGCCAGCAGACCACAGGGTGCGGGACGCTATGAGCAGTTCTTC,CASRPQGAGRYEQFF
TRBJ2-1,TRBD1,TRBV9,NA,TGTGCCAGCAGCCCCCAAGGGACAGGGGGCGCGTTGGGCGGCAGAGCGATCGAGCAGTTCTTC,CASSPQGTGGALGGRAIEQFF
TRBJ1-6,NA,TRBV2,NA,TGTGCCAGCAGTGGGGGGGGTTTCGCCAATTCACCCCTCCACTTT,CASSGGGFANSPLHF
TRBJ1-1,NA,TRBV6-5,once,TGTGCCAGCAGAAACCTCTCAGACAGAGGCACTGAAGCTTTCTTT,CASRNLSDRGTEAFF
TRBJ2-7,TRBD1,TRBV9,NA,TGTGCCAGCAGCGTCGGGACAGGGGGATCGTACGAGCAGTACTTC,CASSVGTGGSYEQYF
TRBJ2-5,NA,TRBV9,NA,TGTGCCAGCAGCGTAGGCGCTGGTCACGGGGAGACCCAGTACTTC,CASSVGAGHGETQYF
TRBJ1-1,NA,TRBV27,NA,TGTGCCAGCACCCCCTCCGGAGGGACGAACACTGAAGCTTTCTTT,CASTPSGGTNTEAFF
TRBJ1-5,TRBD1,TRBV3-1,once,TGTGCCAGCAGCCCCAGGACAGGGGATGGTGCTCAGCCCCAGCATTTT,CASSPRTGDGAQPQHF